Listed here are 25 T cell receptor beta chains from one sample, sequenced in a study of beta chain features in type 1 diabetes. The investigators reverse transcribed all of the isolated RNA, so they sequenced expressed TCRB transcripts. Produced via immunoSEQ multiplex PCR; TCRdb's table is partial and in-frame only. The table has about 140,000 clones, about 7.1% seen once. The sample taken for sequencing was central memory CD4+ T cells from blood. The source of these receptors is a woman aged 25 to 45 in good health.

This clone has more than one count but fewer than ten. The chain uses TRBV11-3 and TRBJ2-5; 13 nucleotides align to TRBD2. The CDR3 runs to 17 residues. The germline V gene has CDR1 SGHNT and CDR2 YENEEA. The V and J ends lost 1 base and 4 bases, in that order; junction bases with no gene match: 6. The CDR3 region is CASSLGRTSGSGETQYF. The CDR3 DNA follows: TGTGCCAGCAGCTTAGGCAGGACTAGCGGGAGTGGAGAGACCCAGTACTTC.

CDR3 sequence (DNA): TGCGCCAGCAGCCAAGAGGGCCATCCCTTCTATGGCTACACCTTC. Translating gives CASSQEGHPFYGYTF. The chain is built from TRBV4-3 and TRBJ1-2, with D unresolved. The CDR3 consists of 15 residues. The germline CDR1 and CDR2 sequences are LGHNA and YSLEER. Trimming removed 0 bases at V and 4 bases at J, with 12 bases between.

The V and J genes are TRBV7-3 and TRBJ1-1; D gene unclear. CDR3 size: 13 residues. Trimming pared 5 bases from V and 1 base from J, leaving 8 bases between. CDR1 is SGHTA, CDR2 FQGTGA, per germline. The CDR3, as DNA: TGTGCCAGCAGCATCACACAGAACACTGAAGCTTTCTTT. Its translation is CASSITQNTEAFF.

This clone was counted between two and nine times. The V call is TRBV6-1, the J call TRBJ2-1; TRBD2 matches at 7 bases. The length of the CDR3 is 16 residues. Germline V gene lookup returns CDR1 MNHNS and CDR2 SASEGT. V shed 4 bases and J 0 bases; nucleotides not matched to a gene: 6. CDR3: CASSALGGISYNEQFF. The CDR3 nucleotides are TGTGCCAGCAGTGCATTGGGAGGGATCTCCTACAATGAGCAGTTCTTC.

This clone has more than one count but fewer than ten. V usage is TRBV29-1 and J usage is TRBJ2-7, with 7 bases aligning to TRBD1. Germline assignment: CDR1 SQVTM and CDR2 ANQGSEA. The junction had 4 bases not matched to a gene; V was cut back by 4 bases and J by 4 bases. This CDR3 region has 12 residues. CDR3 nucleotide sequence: TGCAGCGTTGCGGGACAGCTGTACGAGCAGTACTTC. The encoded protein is CSVAGQLYEQYF.

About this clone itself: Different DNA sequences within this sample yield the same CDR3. The chain's CDR3 is CASSRTGGNQPQHF. CDR3 nucleotides: TGCGCCAGCAGCAGGACAGGGGGCAATCAGCCCCAGCATTTT. The gene calls are TRBV5-1 and TRBJ1-5; 9 bases agree with TRBD1. Germline CDR1 and CDR2: SGHRS and YFSETQ. V lost 4 bases, J lost 2 bases, and 1 base stayed unmatched. The CDR3 extends over 14 amino acids.

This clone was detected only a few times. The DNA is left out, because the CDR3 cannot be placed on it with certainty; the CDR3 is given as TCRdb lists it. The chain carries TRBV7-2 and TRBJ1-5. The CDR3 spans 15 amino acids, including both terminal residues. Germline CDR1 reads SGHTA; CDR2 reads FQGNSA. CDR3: CASTSVGGNNQPQHF.

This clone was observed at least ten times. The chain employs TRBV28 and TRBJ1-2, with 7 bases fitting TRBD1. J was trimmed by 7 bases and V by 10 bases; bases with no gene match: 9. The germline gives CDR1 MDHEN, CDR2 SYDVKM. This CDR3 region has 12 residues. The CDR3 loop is CATHRGTRGYTF. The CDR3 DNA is TGTGCCACCCACAGGGGTACGCGTGGCTACACCTTC.

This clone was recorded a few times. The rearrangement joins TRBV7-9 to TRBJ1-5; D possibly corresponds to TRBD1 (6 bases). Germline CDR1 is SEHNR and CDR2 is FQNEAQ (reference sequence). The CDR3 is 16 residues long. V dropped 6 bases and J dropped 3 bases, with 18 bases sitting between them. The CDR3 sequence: CASSVAGGQINQPQHF. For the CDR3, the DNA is TGTGCCAGCAGTGTAGCGGGGGGGCAGATCAATCAGCCCCAGCATTTT.

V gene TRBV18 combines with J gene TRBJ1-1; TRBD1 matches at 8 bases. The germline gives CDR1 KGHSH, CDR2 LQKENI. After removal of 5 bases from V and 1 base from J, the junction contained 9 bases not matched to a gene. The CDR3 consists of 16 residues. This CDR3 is CASSSIGQGSNTEAFF. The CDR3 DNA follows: TGTGCCAGCTCATCAATAGGACAGGGATCGAACACTGAAGCTTTCTTT.

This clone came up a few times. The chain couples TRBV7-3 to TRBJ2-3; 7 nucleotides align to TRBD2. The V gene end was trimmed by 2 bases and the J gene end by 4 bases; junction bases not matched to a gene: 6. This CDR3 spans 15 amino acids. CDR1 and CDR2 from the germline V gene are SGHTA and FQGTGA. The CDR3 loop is CASSLSPGGADTQYF. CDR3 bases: TGTGCCAGCAGCTTATCCCCGGGAGGCGCAGATACGCAGTATTTT.

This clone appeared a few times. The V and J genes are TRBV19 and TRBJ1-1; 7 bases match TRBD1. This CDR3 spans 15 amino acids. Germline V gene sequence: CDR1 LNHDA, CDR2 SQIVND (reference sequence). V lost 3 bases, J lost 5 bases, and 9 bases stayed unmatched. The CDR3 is CASSIGKQGRTEAFF. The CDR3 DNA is TGTGCCAGTAGTATCGGGAAACAGGGGAGGACTGAAGCTTTCTTT.

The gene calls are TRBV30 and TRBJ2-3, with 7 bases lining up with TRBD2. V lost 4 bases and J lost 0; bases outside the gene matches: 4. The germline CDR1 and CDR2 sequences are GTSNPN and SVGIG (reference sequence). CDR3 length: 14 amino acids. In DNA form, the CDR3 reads TGTGCCTGGACCACGGGACTAAGCACAGATACGCAGTATTTT. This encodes CAWTTGLSTDTQYF.

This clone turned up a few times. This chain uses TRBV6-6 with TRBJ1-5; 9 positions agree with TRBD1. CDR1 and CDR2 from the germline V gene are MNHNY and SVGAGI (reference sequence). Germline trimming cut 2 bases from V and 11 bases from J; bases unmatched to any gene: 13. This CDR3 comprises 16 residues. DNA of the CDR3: TGTGCCAGCAGTTACGGGGGGACAGGGCAATCGAAGGCCCAGCATTTT. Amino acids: CASSYGGTGQSKAQHF.

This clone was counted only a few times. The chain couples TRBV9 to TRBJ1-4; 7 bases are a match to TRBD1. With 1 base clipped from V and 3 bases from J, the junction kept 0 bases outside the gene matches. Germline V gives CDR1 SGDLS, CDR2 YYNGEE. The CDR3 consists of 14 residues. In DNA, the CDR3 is TGTGCCAGCAGCGTACAGGGGGCTAATGAAAAACTGTTTTTT. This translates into CASSVQGANEKLFF.

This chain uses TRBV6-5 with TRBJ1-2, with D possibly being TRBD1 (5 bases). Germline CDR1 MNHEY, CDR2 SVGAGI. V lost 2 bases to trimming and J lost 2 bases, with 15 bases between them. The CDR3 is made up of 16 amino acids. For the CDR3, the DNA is TGTGCCAGCAGTTACCAGGGAGGCGACAACAACTATGGCTACACCTTC. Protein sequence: CASSYQGGDNNYGYTF.

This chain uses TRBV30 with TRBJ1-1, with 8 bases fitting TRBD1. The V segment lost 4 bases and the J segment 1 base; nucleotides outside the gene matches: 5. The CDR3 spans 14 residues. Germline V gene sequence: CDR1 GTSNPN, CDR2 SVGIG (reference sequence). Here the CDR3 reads CAWTPQGGNTEAFF. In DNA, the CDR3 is TGTGCCTGGACCCCACAGGGGGGGAACACTGAAGCTTTCTTT.

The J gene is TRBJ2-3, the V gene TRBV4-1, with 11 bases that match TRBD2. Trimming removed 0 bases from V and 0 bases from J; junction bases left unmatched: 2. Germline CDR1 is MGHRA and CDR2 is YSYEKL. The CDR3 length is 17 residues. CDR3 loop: CASSQDPSGGSTDTQYF. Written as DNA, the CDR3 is TGCGCCAGCAGCCAAGATCCTAGCGGGGGGAGCACAGATACGCAGTATTTT.

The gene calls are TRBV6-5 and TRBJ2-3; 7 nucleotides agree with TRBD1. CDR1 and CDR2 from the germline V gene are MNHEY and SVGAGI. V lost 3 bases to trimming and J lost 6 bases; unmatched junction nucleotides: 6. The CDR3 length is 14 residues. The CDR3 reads CASSYSDRADTQYF. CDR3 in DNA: TGTGCCAGCAGTTATTCCGACAGGGCGGATACGCAGTATTTT.

As DNA, the CDR3 is TGTGCCAATCGGGACAGGGGGCTGGAGACCGGGGAGCTGTTTTTT. This encodes CANRDRGLETGELFF. J is TRBJ2-2 and V is TRBV7-2, with 12 bases lining up with TRBD1. The CDR3 is made up of 15 amino acids. V trimming: 10 bases; J trimming: 5 bases; junction bases outside the gene matches: 8. The germline V gene encodes CDR1 SGHTA and CDR2 FQGNSA.

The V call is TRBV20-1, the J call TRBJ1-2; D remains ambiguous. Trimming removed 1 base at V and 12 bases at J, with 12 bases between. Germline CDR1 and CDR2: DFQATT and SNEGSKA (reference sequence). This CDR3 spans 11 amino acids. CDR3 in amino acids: CSARVRGINTF. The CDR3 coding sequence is TGCAGTGCTAGAGTACGGGGAATAAACACCTTC.

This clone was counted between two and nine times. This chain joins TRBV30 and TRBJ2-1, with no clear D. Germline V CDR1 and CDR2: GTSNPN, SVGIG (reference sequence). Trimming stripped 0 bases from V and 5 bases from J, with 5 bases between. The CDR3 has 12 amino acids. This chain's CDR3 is CAWSVQHNEQFF. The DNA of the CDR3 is TGTGCCTGGAGTGTACAGCACAATGAGCAGTTCTTC. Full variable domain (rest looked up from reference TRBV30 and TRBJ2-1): SQTIHQWPATLVQPVGSPLSLECTVEGTSNPNLYWYRQAAGRGLQLLFYSVGIGQISSEVPQNLSASRPQDRQFILSSKKLLLSDSGFYLCAWSVQHNEQFFGPGTRLTVL.

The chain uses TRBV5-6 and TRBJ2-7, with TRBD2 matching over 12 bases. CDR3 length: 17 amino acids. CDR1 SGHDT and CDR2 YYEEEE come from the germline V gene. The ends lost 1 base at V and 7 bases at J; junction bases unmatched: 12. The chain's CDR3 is CASSLILAGGGIREQYF. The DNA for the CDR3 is TGTGCCAGCAGCTTGATACTAGCGGGGGGAGGAATACGGGAGCAGTACTTC.

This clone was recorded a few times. CDR3 loop: CASSLGGTSGGTDTQYF. In DNA, the CDR3 is TGCGCCAGCAGCTTGGGGGGGACTAGCGGAGGCACAGATACGCAGTATTTT. This sequence joins TRBV5-1 and TRBJ2-3, with TRBD2 matching over 11 bases. The CDR3 contains 17 residues. The germline V gene has CDR1 SGHRS and CDR2 YFSETQ. Trimming cost V 0 bases and J 1 base; bases outside gene matches: 4.

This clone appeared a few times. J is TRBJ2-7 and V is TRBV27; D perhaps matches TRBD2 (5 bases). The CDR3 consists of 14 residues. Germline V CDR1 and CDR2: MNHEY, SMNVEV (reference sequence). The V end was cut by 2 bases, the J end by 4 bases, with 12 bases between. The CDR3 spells CASSLKEAGYEQYF. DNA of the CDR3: TGTGCCAGCAGTTTAAAAGAGGCGGGTTACGAGCAGTACTTC.